These 25 T cell receptor beta chains were all obtained from the same sample, sequenced in a study of blood T cells in healthy people across ages. Alongside a J-beta primer mix, a sample-barcoded 5' primer served in a second PCR lasting about 7 to 12 cycles. TCRdb re-derived calls from the 5' RACE reads in MiXCR, one entry per CDR3 protein. The table shows 1.5 million to 2 million distinct CDR3 sequences, with roughly 52% occurring only once. Sequenced sample: blood. These receptors originate from a woman in her thirties or forties in good health.

This clonotype was recorded only once. The chain links TRBV7-2 to TRBJ2-1; D not resolved. Germline values: CDR1 SGHTA, CDR2 FQGNSA. The V end was cut by 1 base, the J end by 10 bases, with 11 bases between. The CDR3 contains 13 residues. The CDR3 region has the DNA TGTGCCAGCAGCTTAGTGCCCGGTAAGGAGCAGTTCTTC. Translated: CASSLVPGKEQFF.

This clonotype was counted between two and nine times. The chain uses TRBV7-2 and TRBJ2-6; 7 bases agree with TRBD1. Germline values: CDR1 SGHTA, CDR2 FQGNSA. This CDR3 is built from 17 residues. Trimming at V came to 5 bases and at J to 0 bases, leaving 7 bases not matched to a gene. This chain's CDR3 is CASSTYRGPSGANVLTF. The CDR3 DNA follows: TGTGCCAGCAGCACGTACAGGGGTCCCTCTGGGGCCAACGTCCTGACTTTC. The full variable domain, rest sourced from reference TRBV7-2 and TRBJ2-6, is GAGVSQSPSNKVTEKGKDVELRCDPISGHTALYWYRQSLGQGLEFLIYFQGNSAPDKSGLPSDRFSAERTGGSVSTLTIQRTQQEDSAVYLCASSTYRGPSGANVLTFGAGSRLTVL.

The chain employs TRBV7-6 and TRBJ2-4; 7 bases are a match to TRBD2. TRBJ2-7 matches the DNA end more closely, so the J call is doubtful. Germline assignment: CDR1 SGHVS and CDR2 FNYEAQ. The CDR3 extends over 15 amino acids. The CDR3 region has the DNA TGTGCCAGCAGCTTCGACAGTAGCGGGTCCTACGAGCAGTACTTC. Protein product: CASSFDSSGSYEQYF.

There are a few counts of this clonotype. The V gene is TRBV7-9, the J gene TRBJ1-2; no clear D. The CDR3 length is 15 residues. Between the trimmed V and J ends, which lost 6 bases and 7 bases, there was a span of 21 bases. From germline, CDR1 is SEHNR and CDR2 FQNEAQ (reference sequence). CDR3 DNA sequence: TGTGCCAGCAGAAACCCGGCGGAGGGTCTCGGTGGCTACACCTTC. It is translated as CASRNPAEGLGGYTF. The whole variable domain, remainder taken from reference TRBV7-9 and TRBJ1-2, is DTGVSQNPRHKITKRGQNVTFRCDPISEHNRLYWYRQTLGQGPEFLTYFQNEAQLEKSRLLSDRFSAERPKGSFSTLEIQRTEQGDSAMYLCASRNPAEGLGGYTFGSGTRLTVV.

This sequence joins TRBV20-1 and TRBJ1-6; D is unclear. Trimming stripped 4 bases from V and 0 bases from J, with 7 bases between. The CDR3 spans 14 residues. Germline V gene sequence: CDR1 DFQATT, CDR2 SNEGSKA (reference sequence). CDR3 nucleotides: TGCAGTGCTACCGGGAGCTCCTATAATTCACCCCTCCACTTT. Translating it yields CSATGSSYNSPLHF.

In its sample, this clonotype was seen many times. The chain recombines TRBV29-1 with TRBJ1-2; 8 nucleotides line up with TRBD1. The CDR3 totals 11 residues. J lost 10 bases, V lost 6 bases, and 7 bases had no gene match. The germline V gene encodes CDR1 SQVTM and CDR2 ANQGSEA. In nucleotides, the CDR3 is TGCAGCGTATCAATGACAGGGGACTACACCTTC. Translated, it gives CSVSMTGDYTF.

This clonotype was counted only a few times. V gene TRBV7-2 combines with J gene TRBJ2-1, with 8 bases aligning to TRBD1. Germline-derived CDR1 and CDR2 are SGHTA and FQGNSA. V shed 5 bases, J shed 3 bases, and the junction held 9 bases outside the gene matches. There are 16 residues in the CDR3. CDR3 nucleotides: TGTGCCAGCAGCATCTTCGGACAGGGTCGCTACAATGAGCAGTTCTTC. The encoded protein is CASSIFGQGRYNEQFF. Full variable domain (remainder filled in from reference TRBV7-2 and TRBJ2-1): GAGVSQSPSNKVTEKGKDVELRCDPISGHTALYWYRQSLGQGLEFLIYFQGNSAPDKSGLPSDRFSAERTGGSVSTLTIQRTQQEDSAVYLCASSIFGQGRYNEQFFGPGTRLTVL.

This clonotype was observed a few times. The V gene is TRBV15, the J gene TRBJ1-1; maybe TRBD1 (5 bases). The CDR3 has 13 amino acids. The germline V gene has CDR1 LNHNV and CDR2 YYDKDF (reference sequence). The V and J ends lost 2 bases and 4 bases respectively, with 8 bases between them. CDR3 sequence (DNA): TGTGCCACCAGCAGAAAACAGGCCACTGAAGCTTTCTTT. Encoded protein: CATSRKQATEAFF.

V gene TRBV27 combines with J gene TRBJ2-5; D is unresolved. V lost 4 bases and J 0 bases, leaving 6 bases between the germline ends. The germline gives CDR1 MNHEY, CDR2 SMNVEV (reference sequence). The CDR3 totals 13 residues. The CDR3: CASSWADQETQYF. The CDR3 DNA sequence: TGTGCCAGCAGTTGGGCGGACCAAGAGACCCAGTACTTC.

This clonotype was counted between two and nine times. The V gene is TRBV4-3, the J gene TRBJ1-4, with D unclear. This CDR3 region has 14 residues. Germline V gene sequence: CDR1 LGHNA, CDR2 YSLEER. V was trimmed by 0 bases and J by 9 bases, leaving 11 bases between them. CDR3: CASSQDKMIKKLFF. CDR3 in DNA: TGCGCCAGCAGCCAAGATAAGATGATTAAAAAACTGTTTTTT.

The rearrangement uses TRBV5-5 and TRBJ2-6, with D possibly TRBD1 on 6 matching bases. This CDR3 spans 16 amino acids. Germline-derived CDR1 and CDR2 are SGHKS and YYEKEE (reference sequence). V was pared by 4 bases and J by 4 bases, with 15 bases between. The CDR3 sequence is CASSILGAQGANVLTF. CDR3 nucleotide sequence: TGTGCCAGCAGCATACTGGGGGCGCAAGGGGCCAACGTCCTGACTTTC.

The chain is built from TRBV6-5 and TRBJ1-1; 9 bases match TRBD1. Germline assignment: CDR1 MNHEY and CDR2 SVGAGI. The CDR3 consists of 14 residues. The trim removed 2 bases at V and 6 bases at J, leaving 4 bases unmatched. The CDR3 region has the DNA TGTGCCAGCAGTTACGTACAGGGGGCGGCTGAAGCTTTCTTT. Its translation: CASSYVQGAAEAFF.

Regarding this clonotype: Sequence at one end of the junction differs from germline and may be a read error. The chain has TRBV28 and TRBJ1-5; TRBD1 agrees at 7 bases. The CDR3 is 16 amino acids. Germline CDR1 is MDHEN and CDR2 is SYDVKM. The CDR3 region has the DNA TGTGTCAGCATTTCGCAAGGAGGGGGCGGCAATCAGCCCCAGCATTTT. Its protein product is CVSISQGGGGNQPQHF.

The V call is TRBV20-1, the J call TRBJ2-1, with D perhaps TRBD1 or TRBD2 (5 bases each). Gene TRBJ2-7 matches the end of the DNA better, so the J call may be wrong. The germline gives CDR1 DFQATT, CDR2 SNEGSKA (reference sequence). This CDR3 comprises 15 residues. The DNA for the CDR3 is TGCAGTGCTAAACCGGGACCGAGCTCCTACAATGAGCAGTACTTC. Translation: CSAKPGPSSYNEQYF.

The chain employs TRBV5-1 and TRBJ2-1; TRBD1 or TRBD2 may be the D gene (6 bases each). Germline CDR1 SGHRS, CDR2 YFSETQ. The ends were cut back, 4 bases at V and 4 bases at J, with 15 bases in the middle. This CDR3 has 15 amino acids. CDR3: CASSPDRGDYNEQFF. As DNA, the CDR3 is TGCGCCAGCAGCCCCGATAGGGGGGATTACAATGAGCAGTTCTTC.

The rearrangement links TRBV6-6 to TRBJ1-6; TRBD1 might be the D (5 bases). The CDR3 spans 15 residues. Germline CDR1 MNHNY, CDR2 SVGAGI (reference sequence). The V and J ends lost 6 bases and 7 bases respectively, with 16 bases between them. The CDR3 loop reads CASSRDGRRNSPLHF. CDR3 bases: TGTGCCAGCAGCCGGGACGGCCGACGGAATTCACCCCTCCACTTT.

This clonotype was seen only a few times. This sequence joins TRBV11-2 and TRBJ2-7, with D unresolved. Matching the DNA end better, TRBJ2-4 makes the J call doubtful. Germline V gene data show CDR1 as SGHAT and CDR2 as FQNNGV. The CDR3 consists of 14 residues. The CDR3 DNA follows: TGTGCCAGCAGCCCGCTCTCTGGAGAAAACATTCAGTACTTC. Translation gives CASSPLSGENIQYF.

V and J are TRBV29-1 and TRBJ1-2, with unresolved D. The CDR3 contains 12 residues. CDR1 is SQVTM and CDR2 is ANQGSEA in the germline V gene. The V and J ends lost 7 bases and 5 bases respectively, with 14 bases between them. Here the CDR3 reads CSASHSAYGYTF. The CDR3 region has the DNA TGCAGCGCGTCGCATTCGGCTTATGGCTACACCTTC.

V gene TRBV24-1 combines with J gene TRBJ2-3, with D possibly being TRBD2 (6 bases). The germline gives CDR1 KGHDR, CDR2 SFDVKD. The CDR3 contains 13 residues. V was cut by 5 bases and J by 6 bases, with 11 bases left in between. The CDR3 DNA reads TGTGCCACCAGTGCGGTCCGGGGGGATACGCAGTATTTT. Encoded protein: CATSAVRGDTQYF.

The rearrangement uses TRBV20-1 and TRBJ2-7; D is possibly TRBD2 (5 bases). The CDR3 sequence is 16 residues long. Trimming removed 3 bases from V and 4 bases from J, with 22 bases in between. Germline V gives CDR1 DFQATT, CDR2 SNEGSKA (reference sequence). The CDR3 nucleotides read TGCAGTGCTAGGGATCCAGGACTCACTGGGTTGTACGAGCAGTACTTC. Translating gives CSARDPGLTGLYEQYF.

The rearrangement links TRBV6-5 to TRBJ2-4, with 7 bases that match TRBD2. The end of the DNA is better explained by TRBJ2-5, so the J call may be wrong. The CDR3 is 12 residues long. Looked up from germline, CDR1 is MNHEY and CDR2 is SVGAGI. The CDR3 region is CASSRTRGTQYF. The CDR3 nucleotides are TGTGCCAGCAGCCGGACTAGAGGGACCCAGTACTTC.

A few counts support this clonotype. CDR3 sequence: CASSPLPPNQPQHF. CDR3 DNA sequence: TGTGCCAGCAGCCCCTTACCACCAAATCAGCCCCAGCATTTT. V and J are TRBV7-9 and TRBJ1-5; D is undetermined. Germline lookup yields CDR1 SEHNR and CDR2 FQNEAQ (reference sequence). CDR3 length: 14 residues. V lost 5 bases and J 4 bases, leaving 12 bases between the germline ends.

Only a few counts were recorded for this clonotype. This chain links TRBV4-2 with TRBJ2-1, with D possibly TRBD2 on 7 matching bases. V was clipped by 2 bases and J by 6 bases, with 17 bases between them. The CDR3 is made up of 16 amino acids. The germline V gene encodes CDR1 LGHNA and CDR2 YNFKEQ. This CDR3 is CASSQTVGGHFNEQFF. Written as DNA, the CDR3 is TGTGCCAGCAGCCAAACTGTCGGGGGGCATTTCAATGAGCAGTTCTTC.

There are a few counts of this clonotype. The rearrangement joins TRBV5-5 to TRBJ2-1; D not resolved. CDR1 and CDR2 (germline): SGHKS, YYEKEE (reference sequence). CDR3 size: 13 residues. With 1 base removed from V and 2 bases from J, the gap between germline ends came to 4 bases. The CDR3 loop is CASSLPAYNEQFF. The CDR3 DNA sequence: TGTGCCAGCAGCTTGCCAGCCTACAATGAGCAGTTCTTC.

The chain combines TRBV12-3 or TRBV12-4 with TRBJ2-3, with 9 bases matching TRBD1. Trimming took 6 bases from V and 2 from J; bases not matched to a gene: 9. CDR3 length: 16 residues. The CDR3 protein is CASRLGQGKVTDTQYF. CDR3 DNA: TGTGCCAGCAGGTTGGGACAGGGCAAGGTCACAGATACGCAGTATTTT.